This T cell receptor (beta chain) was recovered during a study of cytomegalovirus exposure and HLA in healthy donors. General study points: A few of the chains that were CMV-associated were confirmed in vitro to be specific for CMV antigens.

This table comes from immunoSEQ multiplex PCR, and its TCRdb copy is limited to in-frame clones, with some not included. The table has about 60,000 clones, approximately 95% seen once. Looked up from germline, CDR1 is MDHEN and CDR2 is SYDVKM. Losses at the gene ends were 8 bases for V and 1 base for J; bases not matched to a gene: 7. There are 14 residues in the CDR3. Note on this clone: Its specificity is not known.

The TCR was taken from a woman between 18 and 29 years old in good health and CMV-seropositive. The rearrangement uses TRBV28 and TRBJ1-1; 7 bases are a match to TRBD1. The specimen sequenced was PBMCs. This chain's CDR3 is CASGLGQENTEAFF. In DNA form, the CDR3 reads TGTGCCAGCGGCTTAGGACAGGAGAACACTGAAGCTTTCTTT.